This T cell receptor beta chain derives from a study of blood T cell repertoires in COVID-19. This clone showed up just a few times. Libraries were prepared by immunoSEQ multiplex PCR; TCRdb keeps only in-frame clonotypes and omits some of them. The table lists 230,000 or so clones, 70% to 90% of them singletons. This receptor was obtained from a woman aged 50 to 60 who had been exposed to COVID-19. The specimen was PBMCs or T cells enriched from blood (not recorded which).

This CDR3 reads CASSTYGGGGTEAFF. CDR3 DNA: TGCGCCAGCAGCACCTACGGAGGAGGAGGGACTGAAGCTTTCTTT. The chain joins TRBV5-1 to TRBJ1-1; D remains ambiguous. Germline-derived CDR1 and CDR2 are SGHRS and YFSETQ. Trimming removed 4 bases at V and 5 bases at J, with 18 bases between. This CDR3 has 15 amino acids.